This record concerns one T cell receptor beta chain sequence. This CDR3 contains 12 residues. Trimming took off 5 bases at V and 4 bases at J, with 8 bases between the two ends. CDR1 is MGHDK, CDR2 SYGVNS, per germline. The data belong to a study of CD8+ T cells in alopecia areata. Overall study: It was oral tofacitinib, at 5 to 10 mg twice daily, that treated patients received.

RNA was isolated and reverse transcribed to cDNA, the sequencing template. Some clones are missing from TCRdb's copy, which holds only in-frame ones; the method was immunoSEQ multiplex PCR. The sample holds about 42,000 clones; 80% to 95% are singletons and the top ten take approximately 17%. The treatment here: oral pan-JAK inhibitor, 5-10 mg twice daily. As part of sample collection, lesional scalp punch biopsies and peripheral blood were taken from alopecia areata patients. This chain joins TRBV25-1 and TRBJ1-1; weak D call: TRBD1 (6 bases). The sequenced sample was CD8+ T cells sorted from blood, obtained at week 24, from a patient treated with tofacitinib. The TCR was taken from a human donor with alopecia areata. The CDR3 nucleotides read TGTGCCAGCAGTACGGGGGCCACTGAAGCTTTCTTT. Encoded protein: CASSTGATEAFF. Full variable domain (remainder filled in from reference TRBV25-1 and TRBJ1-1): EADIYQTPRYLVIGTGKKITLECSQTMGHDKMYWYQQDPGMELHLIHYSYGVNSTEKGDLSSESTVSRIRTEHFPLTLESARPSHTSQYLCASSTGATEAFFGQGTRLTVV.